A single sample gave rise to the 2 T cell receptor beta chains below, sequenced in a study of blood T cells in healthy people across ages. It was with a sample-barcoded 5' primer and a J-beta primer mix that a second PCR of roughly 6 to 12 cycles was run. TCRdb ran MiXCR on the 5' RACE reads and lists one entry per CDR3 protein. The data show approximately 600,000 distinct CDR3 sequences, approximately 59% seen once. The sample comprised blood. Source of these receptors: a man aged 60-69 years in good health.

Notes on this clonotype: At one end the junction does not follow the germline gene, possibly because of a read error. The chain couples TRBV5-5 to TRBJ2-3; the D gene could be TRBD1 or TRBD2 (5 bases each). CDR1 is SGHKS and CDR2 is YYEKEE in the germline V gene (reference sequence). The CDR3 is 17 amino acids. CDR3 region: CASGLRGLGSAGDTQYF. The CDR3 DNA is TGTGCCAGCGGCTTGAGGGGCCTAGGGAGCGCTGGAGATACGCAGTATTTT.

This chain uses TRBV13 with TRBJ2-1; 11 nucleotides line up with TRBD2. Germline trimming cut 3 bases from V and 5 bases from J; bases unmatched to any gene: 6. The CDR3 loop spans 16 amino acids. The V gene's germline CDR1 is PRHDT and CDR2 FYEKMQ (reference sequence). The CDR3 bases are TGTGCCAGCAGCTTCGGGACTAGCGGACTCCACAATGAGCAGTTCTTC. It specifies CASSFGTSGLHNEQFF.